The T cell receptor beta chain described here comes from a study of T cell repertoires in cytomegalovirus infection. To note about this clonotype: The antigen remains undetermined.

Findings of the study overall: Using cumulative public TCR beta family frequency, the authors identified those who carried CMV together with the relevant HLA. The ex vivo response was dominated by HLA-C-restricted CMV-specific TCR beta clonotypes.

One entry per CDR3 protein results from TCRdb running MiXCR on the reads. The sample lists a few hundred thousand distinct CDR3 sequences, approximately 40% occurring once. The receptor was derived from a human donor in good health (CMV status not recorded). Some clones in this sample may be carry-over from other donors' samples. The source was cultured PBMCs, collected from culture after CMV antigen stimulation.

CDR3 nucleotides: TGTGCCAGCAGTGAAGACTTGGTCGGGGGGTCTGGAAACACCATATATTTT. Translated: CASSEDLVGGSGNTIYF. The chain uses TRBV6-1 and TRBJ1-3; a weak D match, TRBD1 (5 bases). Germline V gene sequence: CDR1 MNHNS, CDR2 SASEGT. V lost 1 base and J lost 1, with 14 bases in between. The CDR3 length is 17 residues.